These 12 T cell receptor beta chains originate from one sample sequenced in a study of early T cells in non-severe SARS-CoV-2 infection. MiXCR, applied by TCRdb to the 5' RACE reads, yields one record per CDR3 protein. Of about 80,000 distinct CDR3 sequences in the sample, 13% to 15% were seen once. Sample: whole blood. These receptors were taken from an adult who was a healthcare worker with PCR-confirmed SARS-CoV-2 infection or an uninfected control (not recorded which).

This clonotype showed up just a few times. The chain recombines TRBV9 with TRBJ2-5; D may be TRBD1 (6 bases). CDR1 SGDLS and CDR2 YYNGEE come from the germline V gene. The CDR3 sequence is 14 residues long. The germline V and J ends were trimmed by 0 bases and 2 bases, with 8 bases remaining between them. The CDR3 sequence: CASSVGTAQETQYF. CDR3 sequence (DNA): TGTGCCAGCAGCGTAGGGACAGCACAAGAGACCCAGTACTTC.

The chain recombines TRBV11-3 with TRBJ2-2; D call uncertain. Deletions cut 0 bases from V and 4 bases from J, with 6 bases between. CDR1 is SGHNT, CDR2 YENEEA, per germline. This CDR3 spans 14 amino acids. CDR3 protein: CASSLDWGTGELFF. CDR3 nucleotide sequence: TGTGCCAGCAGCTTAGATTGGGGCACCGGGGAGCTGTTTTTT. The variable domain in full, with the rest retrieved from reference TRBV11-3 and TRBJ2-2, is EAGVVQSPRYKIIEKKQPVAFWCNPISGHNTLYWYLQNLGQGPELLIRYENEEAVDDSQLPKDRFSAERLKGVDSTLKIQPAELGDSAVYLCASSLDWGTGELFFGEGSRLTVL.

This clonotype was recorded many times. CDR3 sequence: CASSRQTMNTEAFF. CDR3 coding DNA: TGTGCCAGCAGCCGACAGACAATGAACACTGAAGCTTTCTTT. The rearrangement uses TRBV11-1 and TRBJ1-1; D is perhaps TRBD1 (5 bases). V was clipped by 5 bases and J by 0 bases, with 10 bases between them. Germline assignment: CDR1 SGHAT and CDR2 FQDESV (reference sequence). The CDR3 contains 14 residues.

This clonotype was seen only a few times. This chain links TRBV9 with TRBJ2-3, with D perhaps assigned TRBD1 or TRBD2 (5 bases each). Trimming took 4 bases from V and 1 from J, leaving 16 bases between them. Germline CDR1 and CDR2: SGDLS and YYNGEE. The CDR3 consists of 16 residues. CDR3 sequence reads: CASSRDPGRRTDTQYF. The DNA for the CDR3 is TGTGCCAGCAGCCGGGATCCAGGGCGGCGCACAGATACGCAGTATTTT.

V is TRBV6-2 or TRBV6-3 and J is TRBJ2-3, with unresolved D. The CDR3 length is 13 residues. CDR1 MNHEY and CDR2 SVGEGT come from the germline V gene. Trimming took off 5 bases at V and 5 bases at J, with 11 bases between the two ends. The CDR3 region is CASSPEPLDTQYF. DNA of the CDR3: TGTGCCAGCAGTCCGGAGCCTCTAGATACGCAGTATTTT.

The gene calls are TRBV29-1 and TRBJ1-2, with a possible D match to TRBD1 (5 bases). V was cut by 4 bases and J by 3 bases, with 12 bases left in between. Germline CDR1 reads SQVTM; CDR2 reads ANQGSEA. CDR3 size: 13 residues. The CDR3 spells CSVVGTEYYGYTF. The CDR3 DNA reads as TGCAGCGTTGTCGGGACCGAATACTATGGCTACACCTTC.

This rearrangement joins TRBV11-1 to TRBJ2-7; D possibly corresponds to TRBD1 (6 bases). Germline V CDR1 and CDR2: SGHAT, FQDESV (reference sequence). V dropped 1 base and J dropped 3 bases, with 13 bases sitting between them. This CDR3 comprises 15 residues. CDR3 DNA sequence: TGTGCCAGCAGCTTAGACCGGCAGGGGCTCTACGAGCAGTACTTC. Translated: CASSLDRQGLYEQYF.

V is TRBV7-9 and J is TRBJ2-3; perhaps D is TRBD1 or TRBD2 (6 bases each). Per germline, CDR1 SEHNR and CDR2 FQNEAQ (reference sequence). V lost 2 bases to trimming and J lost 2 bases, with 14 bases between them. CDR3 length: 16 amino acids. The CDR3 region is CASSLYGGRVTDTQYF. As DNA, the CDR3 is TGTGCCAGCAGCTTATACGGGGGCAGGGTCACAGATACGCAGTATTTT.

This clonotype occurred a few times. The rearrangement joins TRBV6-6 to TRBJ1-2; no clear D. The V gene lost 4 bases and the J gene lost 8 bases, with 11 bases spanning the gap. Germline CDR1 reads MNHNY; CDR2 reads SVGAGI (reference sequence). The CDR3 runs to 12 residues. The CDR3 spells CASSWRGFGYTF. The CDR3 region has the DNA TGTGCCAGCAGTTGGCGGGGATTCGGCTACACCTTC.

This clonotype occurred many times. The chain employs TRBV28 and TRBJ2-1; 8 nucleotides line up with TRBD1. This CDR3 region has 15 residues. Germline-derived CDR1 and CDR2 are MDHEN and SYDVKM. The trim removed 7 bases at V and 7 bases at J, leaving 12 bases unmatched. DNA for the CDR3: TGTGCCAGCACCCTGGAGACAGGGGTGAGGAATGAGCAGTTCTTC. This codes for CASTLETGVRNEQFF.

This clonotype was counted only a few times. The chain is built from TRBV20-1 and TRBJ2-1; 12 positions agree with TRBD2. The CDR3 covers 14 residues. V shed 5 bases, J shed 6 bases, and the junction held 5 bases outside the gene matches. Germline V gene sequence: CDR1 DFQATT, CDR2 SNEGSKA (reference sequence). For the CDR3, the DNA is TGCAGTGCTTCTAGCGGGGGGGCCGCCAATGAGCAGTTCTTC. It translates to CSASSGGAANEQFF.

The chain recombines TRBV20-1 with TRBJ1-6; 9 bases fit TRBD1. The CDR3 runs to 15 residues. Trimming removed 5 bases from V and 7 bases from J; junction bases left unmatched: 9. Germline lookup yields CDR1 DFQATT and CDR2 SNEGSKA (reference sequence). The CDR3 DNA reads TGCAGTGCTCTGAACACCGGGACAGGGAATTCACCCCTCCACTTT. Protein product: CSALNTGTGNSPLHF.